A selection of T cell receptor beta chains follows, all from one sample in a study of shared clonotypes between healthy human individuals. Method: immunoSEQ multiplex PCR; TCRdb's copy keeps in-frame clones and lacks some. The top ten hold approximately 0.41% of the sample, which has under 2.5 million clones, around 92% seen once. Sample: naive CD4+ T cells from PBMCs. These receptors came from a man aged 18-30 years in good health. Some clones in this sample may be carry-over from other donors' samples. The conserved cysteine and the conserved F or W are not part of the CDR3 here. Only part of the rows carry a size: once, few, many, or a class if the clone is expanded.

v_call,clone_size,j_call,cdr3_aa
TRBV28,.,TRBJ2-6,ASSSGATGTNVLT
TRBV7-3,.,TRBJ1-1,ASSLQGGGTEAF
TRBV6-5,.,TRBJ1-2,ASSYRDRGRPYGYT
TRBV5-1,.,TRBJ2-3,ASSLGQVSTDTQY
TRBV28,once,TRBJ2-3,ASGSPGQGTGDTQY
TRBV19,.,TRBJ1-2,ASSTYRGDGYT
TRBV5-1,.,TRBJ1-1,ASSLRLNTEAF
TRBV6-5,.,TRBJ2-7,ASMGPFVYEQY
TRBV27,.,TRBJ2-2,ASSFAARGGELF
TRBV2,.,TRBJ2-7,ASSWTETYEQY
TRBV11-2,.,TRBJ2-4,ASSRLREEGGGQY
TRBV7-9,once,TRBJ2-7,ASSLAASNEQY
TRBV7-6,few,TRBJ1-2,ASSVGQRGEGYT
TRBV7-6,once,TRBJ1-3,ASSFGGQSSGNTIY
TRBV29-1,few,TRBJ2-1,SVDTSGTVNEQF
TRBV7-2,.,TRBJ2-2,ASSPRPGLPITGELF
TRBV28,.,TRBJ1-1,ASSFADISTFTEAF
TRBV29-1,.,TRBJ2-7,SVGETGVTYEQY
TRBV28,.,TRBJ1-1,ASIGSFRSEAF
TRBV5-1,.,TRBJ2-7,ASSLGTERYGQQY
TRBV19,few,TRBJ2-2,ASSSPARNTGELF
TRBV7-6,.,TRBJ2-7,ASSLMGQASSEQY